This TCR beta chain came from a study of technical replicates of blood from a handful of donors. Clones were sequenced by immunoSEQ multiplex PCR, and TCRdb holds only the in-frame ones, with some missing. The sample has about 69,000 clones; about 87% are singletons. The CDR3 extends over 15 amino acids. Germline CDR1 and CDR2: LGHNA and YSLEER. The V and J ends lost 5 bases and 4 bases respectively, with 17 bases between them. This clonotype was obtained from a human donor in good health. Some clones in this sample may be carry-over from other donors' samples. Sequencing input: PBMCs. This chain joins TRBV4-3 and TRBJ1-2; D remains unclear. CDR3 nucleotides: TGCGCCAGCAGCTACCAACGGGAGGGTAGCTATGGCTACACCTTC. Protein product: CASSYQREGSYGYTF.